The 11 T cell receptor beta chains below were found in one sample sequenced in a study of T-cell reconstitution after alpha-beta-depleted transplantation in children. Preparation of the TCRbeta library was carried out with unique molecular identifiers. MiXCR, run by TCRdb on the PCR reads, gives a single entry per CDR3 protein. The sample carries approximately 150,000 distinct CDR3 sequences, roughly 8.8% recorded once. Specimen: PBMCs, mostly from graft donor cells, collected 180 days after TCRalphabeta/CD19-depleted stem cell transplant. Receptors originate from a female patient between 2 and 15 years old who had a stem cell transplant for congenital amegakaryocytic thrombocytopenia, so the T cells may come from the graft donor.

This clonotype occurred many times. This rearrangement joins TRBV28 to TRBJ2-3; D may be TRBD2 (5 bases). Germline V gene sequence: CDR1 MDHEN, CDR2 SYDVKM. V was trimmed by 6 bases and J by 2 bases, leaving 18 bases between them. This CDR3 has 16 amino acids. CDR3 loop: CASRENGLRFTDTQYF. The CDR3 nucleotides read TGTGCCAGCAGAGAGAACGGACTCCGCTTCACAGATACGCAGTATTTT.

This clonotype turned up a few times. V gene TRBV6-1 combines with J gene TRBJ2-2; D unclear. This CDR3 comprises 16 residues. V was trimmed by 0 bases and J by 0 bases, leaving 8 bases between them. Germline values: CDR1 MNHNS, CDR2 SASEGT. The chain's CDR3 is CASSEASMPNTGELFF. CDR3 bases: TGTGCCAGCAGTGAAGCGTCGATGCCGAACACCGGGGAGCTGTTTTTT.

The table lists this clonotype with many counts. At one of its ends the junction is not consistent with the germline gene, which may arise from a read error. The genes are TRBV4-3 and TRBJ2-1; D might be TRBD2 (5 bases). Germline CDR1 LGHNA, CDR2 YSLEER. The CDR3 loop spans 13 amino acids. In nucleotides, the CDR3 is TGCGCCAGCGGCCAGGAGCGGTACAATGAGCAGTTCTTC. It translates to CASGQERYNEQFF.

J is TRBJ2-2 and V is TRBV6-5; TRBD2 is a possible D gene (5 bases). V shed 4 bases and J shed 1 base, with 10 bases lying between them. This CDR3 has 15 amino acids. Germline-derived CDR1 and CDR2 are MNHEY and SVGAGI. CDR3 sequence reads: CASSFEDLNTGELFF. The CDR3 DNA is TGTGCCAGCAGTTTCGAGGACTTGAACACCGGGGAGCTGTTTTTT.

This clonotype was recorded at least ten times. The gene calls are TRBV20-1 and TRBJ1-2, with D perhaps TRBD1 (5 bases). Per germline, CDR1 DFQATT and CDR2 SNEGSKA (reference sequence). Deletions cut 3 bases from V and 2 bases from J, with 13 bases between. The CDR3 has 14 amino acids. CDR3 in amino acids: CSASIQGWNYGYTF. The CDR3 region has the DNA TGCAGTGCTAGCATCCAGGGTTGGAACTATGGCTACACCTTC.

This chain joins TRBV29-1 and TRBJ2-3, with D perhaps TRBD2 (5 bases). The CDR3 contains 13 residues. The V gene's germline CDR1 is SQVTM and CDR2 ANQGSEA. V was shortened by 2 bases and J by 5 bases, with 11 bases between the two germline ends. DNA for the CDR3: TGCAGCGTTGAACTTGGACGGGGAGATACGCAGTATTTT. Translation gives CSVELGRGDTQYF.

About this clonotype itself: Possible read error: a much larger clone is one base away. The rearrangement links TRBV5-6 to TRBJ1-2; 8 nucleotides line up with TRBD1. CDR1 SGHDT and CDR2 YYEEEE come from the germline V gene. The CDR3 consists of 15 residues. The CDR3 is CASSSSGTGPYGDTF. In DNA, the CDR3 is TGTGCCAGCAGCTCGTCCGGGACAGGCCCCTATGGCGACACCTTC.

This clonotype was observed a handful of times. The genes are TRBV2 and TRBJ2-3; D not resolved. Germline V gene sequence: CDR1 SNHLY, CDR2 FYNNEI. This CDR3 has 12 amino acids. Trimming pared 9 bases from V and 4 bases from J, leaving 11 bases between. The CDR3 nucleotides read TGTGCCAGAAGATGGGCCCCAGATACGCAGTATTTT. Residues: CARRWAPDTQYF.

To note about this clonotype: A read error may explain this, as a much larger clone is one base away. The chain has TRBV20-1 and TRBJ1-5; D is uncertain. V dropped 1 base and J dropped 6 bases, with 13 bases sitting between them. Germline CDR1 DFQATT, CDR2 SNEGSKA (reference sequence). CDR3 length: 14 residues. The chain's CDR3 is CSARASRLPQPQHF. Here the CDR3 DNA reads TGCAGTGCTAGAGCTTCCAGGCTCCCTCAGCCCCAGCATTTT.

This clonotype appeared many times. CDR3 nucleotide sequence: TGTGCCAGCAGTAGGACAGGGGATGGCTACACCTTC. This sequence encodes CASSRTGDGYTF. This chain joins TRBV12-3 or TRBV12-4 and TRBJ1-2; 9 positions agree with TRBD1. J gave up 6 bases and V 5 bases, and 1 base lay outside the gene matches. CDR3 length equals 12 residues.

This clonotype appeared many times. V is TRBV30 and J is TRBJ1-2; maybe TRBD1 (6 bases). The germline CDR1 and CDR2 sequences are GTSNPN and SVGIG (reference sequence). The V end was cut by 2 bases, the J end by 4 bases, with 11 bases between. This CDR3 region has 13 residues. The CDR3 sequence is CAWSLGAIYGYTF. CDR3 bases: TGTGCCTGGAGTTTGGGGGCCATCTATGGCTACACCTTC.